This note documents a single T cell receptor beta chain sequence. The antigen is unknown. Sequencing used immunoSEQ multiplex PCR; TCRdb keeps in-frame clones, though not all of them. The sample contains approximately 50,000 clones, around four fifths of which appear only once. CDR1 and CDR2 from the germline V gene are SGHRS and YFSETQ. CDR3 length: 14 amino acids. Trimming took off 0 bases at V and 8 bases at J, with 14 bases between the two ends. The data belong to a study of a mutant IDH1 vaccine in newly diagnosed glioma. About the research overall: There were 62.5% males and around 38% females among treated patients, whose mean age was 40.4 years.

Time point of the sample: week 47, end of study. One vaccine dose held 300 ug of mutant IDH1 20-mer peptide and came with topical imiquimod. The genes are TRBV5-1 and TRBJ1-2; D is ambiguous. The sequence came from a woman between 50 and 59 years old with glioma. This material consisted of PBMCs, taken from a glioma patient whose treatment included an IDH1 peptide vaccine. CDR3 sequence: CASSLAPGTVGYTF. CDR3 nucleotides: TGCGCCAGCAGCTTGGCGCCAGGCACCGTGGGCTACACCTTC.